These 6 T cell receptor beta chains share one sample of origin, sequenced in a study of blood T cells in healthy people across ages. A second PCR, run for about 6 to 11 cycles, used a sample-barcoded 5' primer plus a J-beta primer mix. Using its own MiXCR run on the 5' RACE reads, TCRdb lists one record per CDR3 protein. The sample includes 650,000 to 950,000 distinct CDR3 sequences, roughly 44% of them seen just once. The sequencing input was blood. These receptors were collected from a man aged 55 to 70 in good health.

This clonotype came up a few times. J is TRBJ1-4 and V is TRBV12-3 or TRBV12-4, with D tentatively TRBD1 (5 bases). This CDR3 is built from 13 residues. Deletions cut 3 bases from V and 7 bases from J, with 9 bases between. The CDR3 protein is CASSLWGSEKLFF. The CDR3, as DNA: TGTGCCAGCAGTTTGTGGGGGTCTGAAAAACTGTTTTTT.

In the case of this clonotype: A read error may be the cause here, since a much bigger clone is one base away. The rearrangement joins TRBV11-3 to TRBJ2-3, with a weak D call TRBD1 (5 bases). Trimming removed 4 bases at V and 1 base at J, with 12 bases between. Germline assignment: CDR1 SGHNT and CDR2 YENEEA. The CDR3 runs 15 residues. This CDR3 is CASSSGHPRTDTQYF. The CDR3 coding sequence is TGTGCCAGCAGCTCAGGGCACCCTCGCACAGATACGCAGTATTTT.

The chain combines TRBV7-2 with TRBJ2-3, with TRBD2 matching over 10 bases. J was trimmed by 5 bases and V by 1 base; bases with no gene match: 9. The CDR3 sequence is 17 residues long. Per the germline V gene, CDR1 is SGHTA and CDR2 is FQGNSA. In nucleotides, the CDR3 is TGTGCCAGCAGCTTAGAGTCCCTAGCGGGAGTCGTAGATACGCAGTATTTT. Its protein product is CASSLESLAGVVDTQYF.

This clonotype was counted between two and nine times. The rearrangement joins TRBV20-1 to TRBJ1-6; TRBD1 might be the D (5 bases). Trimming removed 3 bases at V and 7 bases at J, with 13 bases between. This CDR3 region has 14 residues. Germline CDR1 DFQATT, CDR2 SNEGSKA (reference sequence). The CDR3 spells CSASRGASNSPLHF. As DNA, the CDR3 is TGCAGTGCTAGCCGTGGGGCATCAAATTCACCCCTCCACTTT.

The chain recombines TRBV7-8 with TRBJ2-5; D gene ambiguous. Deletions cut 5 bases from V and 2 bases from J, with 6 bases between. Germline V CDR1 and CDR2: SGHVS, FQNEAQ. The CDR3 spans 12 residues. CDR3 sequence reads: CASSPVQETQYF. CDR3 DNA: TGTGCCAGCAGCCCGGTGCAAGAGACCCAGTACTTC.

V gene TRBV10-3 combines with J gene TRBJ2-1; 10 nucleotides align to TRBD1. The V and J ends lost 4 bases and 7 bases, in that order; junction bases with no gene match: 10. Germline CDR1 ENHRY, CDR2 SYGVKD. CDR3 length: 16 amino acids. CDR3 amino acids: CAISGDRGNLANEQFF. Written as DNA, the CDR3 is TGTGCCATCAGTGGGGACAGGGGAAATCTGGCGAATGAGCAGTTCTTC.